A single T cell receptor (beta chain) is shown here with its context. Its target is not known. cDNA synthesis used the whole RNA isolate, giving expressed TCRB sequences. Clones were sequenced by immunoSEQ multiplex PCR, and TCRdb holds only the in-frame ones, with some missing. The sample shows 130,000 to 150,000 clones, less than 8.5% of them seen only once. Every donor provided one heparinised blood draw, which averaged approximately 120 mL. This record comes from a study of beta chain features in type 1 diabetes. Findings of the study overall: Moderate yet significant TCRB CDR3 shortening was seen in Type 1 diabetes patients in all four CD4+ subsets.

The trim removed 4 bases at V and 5 bases at J, leaving 11 bases unmatched. Germline V gene sequence: CDR1 LNHDA, CDR2 SQIVND (reference sequence). The CDR3 has 16 residues. This clonotype was obtained from a woman aged 25-40 years in good health. V gene TRBV19 combines with J gene TRBJ2-5; 9 bases match TRBD2. The sequenced sample consisted of central memory CD4+ T cells from blood. This CDR3 is CASSKASGILLETQYF. The CDR3 DNA reads TGTGCCAGTAGTAAGGCTAGCGGGATTTTGTTGGAGACCCAGTACTTC.